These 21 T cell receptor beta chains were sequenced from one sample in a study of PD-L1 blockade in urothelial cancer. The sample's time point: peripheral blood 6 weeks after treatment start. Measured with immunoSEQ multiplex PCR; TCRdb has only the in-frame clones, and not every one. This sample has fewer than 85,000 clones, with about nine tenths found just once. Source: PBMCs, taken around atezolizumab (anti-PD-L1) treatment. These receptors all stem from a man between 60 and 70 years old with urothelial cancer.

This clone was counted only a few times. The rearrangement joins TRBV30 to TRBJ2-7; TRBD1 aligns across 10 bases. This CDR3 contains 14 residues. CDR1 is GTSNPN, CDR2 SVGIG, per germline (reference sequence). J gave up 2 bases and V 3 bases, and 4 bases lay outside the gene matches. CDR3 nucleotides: TGTGCCTGGAGCCTGGGGACAGGGGCCTACGAGCAGTACTTC. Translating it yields CAWSLGTGAYEQYF.

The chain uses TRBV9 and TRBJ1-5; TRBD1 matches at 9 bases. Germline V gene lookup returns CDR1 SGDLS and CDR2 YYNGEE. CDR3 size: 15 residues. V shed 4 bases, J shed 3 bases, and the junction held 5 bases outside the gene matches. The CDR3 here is CASSPGTGPNQPQHF. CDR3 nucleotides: TGTGCCAGCAGCCCCGGGACAGGGCCCAATCAGCCCCAGCATTTT.

DNA of the CDR3: TGTGCCAGCAGACCTGAGGTTGAGCAGTTCTTC. Protein: CASRPEVEQFF. The chain joins TRBV7-9 to TRBJ2-1; D gene uncertain. Trimming took 6 bases from V and 9 from J, leaving 9 bases between them. There are 11 residues in the CDR3. Germline CDR1 and CDR2: SEHNR and FQNEAQ (reference sequence).

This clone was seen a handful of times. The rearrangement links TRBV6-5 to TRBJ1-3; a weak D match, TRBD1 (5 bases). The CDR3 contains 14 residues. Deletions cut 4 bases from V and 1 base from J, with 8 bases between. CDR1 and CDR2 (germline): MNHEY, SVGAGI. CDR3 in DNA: TGTGCCAGCAGTTCAGGGAAATCTGGAAACACCATATATTTT. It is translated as CASSSGKSGNTIYF.

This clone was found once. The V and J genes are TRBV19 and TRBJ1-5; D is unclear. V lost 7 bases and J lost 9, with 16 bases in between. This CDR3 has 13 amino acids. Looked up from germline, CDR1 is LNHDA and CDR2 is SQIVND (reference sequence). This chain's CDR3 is CASTPAHLSPQHF. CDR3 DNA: TGTGCCAGTACCCCCGCACATTTATCGCCCCAGCATTTT.

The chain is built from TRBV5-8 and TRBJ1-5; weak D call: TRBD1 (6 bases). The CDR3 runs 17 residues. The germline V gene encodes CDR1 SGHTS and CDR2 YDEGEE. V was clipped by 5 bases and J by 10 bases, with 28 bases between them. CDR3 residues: CASSHRPGTRDGVPQHF. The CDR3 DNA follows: TGTGCCAGCAGTCACCGGCCCGGGACACGGGATGGGGTACCCCAGCATTTT.

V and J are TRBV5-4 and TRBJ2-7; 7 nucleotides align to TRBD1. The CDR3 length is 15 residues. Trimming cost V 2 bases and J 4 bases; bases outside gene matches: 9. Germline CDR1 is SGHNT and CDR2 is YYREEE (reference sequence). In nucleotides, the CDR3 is TGTGCCAGCAGCTTAGGGCAGGGGGTGATTTACGAGCAGTACTTC. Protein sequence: CASSLGQGVIYEQYF.

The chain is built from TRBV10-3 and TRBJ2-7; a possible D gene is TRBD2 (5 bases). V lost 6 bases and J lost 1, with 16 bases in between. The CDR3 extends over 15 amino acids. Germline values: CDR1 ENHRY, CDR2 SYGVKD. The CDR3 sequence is CAISAGIRRSYEQYF. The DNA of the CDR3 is TGTGCCATCAGCGCCGGGATCCGTCGATCCTACGAGCAGTACTTC.

CDR3 coding DNA: TGTGCCAGCAGTTCCGGGACTACCCTCTACGAGCAGTACTTC. Its translation is CASSSGTTLYEQYF. The genes are TRBV6-1 and TRBJ2-7, with 7 bases matching TRBD2. Germline V gene data show CDR1 as MNHNS and CDR2 as SASEGT. CDR3 size: 14 residues. J lost 3 bases, V lost 5 bases, and 7 bases had no gene match.

The CDR3 region has the DNA TGCGCCAGCAGCCTGGACAGCTTGGGGGAGCTGTTTTTT. This gives the protein CASSLDSLGELFF. This chain connects TRBV5-1 to TRBJ2-2, with a weak D call TRBD1 (6 bases). The CDR3 consists of 13 residues. Trimming took off 4 bases at V and 8 bases at J, with 12 bases between the two ends. Germline V lookup: CDR1 SGHRS, CDR2 YFSETQ.

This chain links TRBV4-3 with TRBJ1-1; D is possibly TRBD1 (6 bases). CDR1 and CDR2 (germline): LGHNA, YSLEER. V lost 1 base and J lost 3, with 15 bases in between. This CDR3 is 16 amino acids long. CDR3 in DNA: TGCGCCAGCAGCCAAGTTCTTCGGGACACTTACACTGAAGCTTTCTTT. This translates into CASSQVLRDTYTEAFF.

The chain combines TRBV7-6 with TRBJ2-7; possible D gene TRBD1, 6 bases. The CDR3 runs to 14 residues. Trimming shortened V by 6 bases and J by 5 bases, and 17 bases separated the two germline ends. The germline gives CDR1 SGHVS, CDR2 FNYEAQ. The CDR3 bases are TGTGCCAGCAGACCAACCTACAGGGACAACGAGCAGTACTTC. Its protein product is CASRPTYRDNEQYF.

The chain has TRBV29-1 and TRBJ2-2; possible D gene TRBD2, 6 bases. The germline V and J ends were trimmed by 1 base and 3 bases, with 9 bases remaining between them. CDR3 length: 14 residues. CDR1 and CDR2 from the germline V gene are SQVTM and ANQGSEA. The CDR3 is CSVEGPGDTGELFF. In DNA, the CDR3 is TGCAGCGTTGAAGGTCCGGGGGACACCGGGGAGCTGTTTTTT.

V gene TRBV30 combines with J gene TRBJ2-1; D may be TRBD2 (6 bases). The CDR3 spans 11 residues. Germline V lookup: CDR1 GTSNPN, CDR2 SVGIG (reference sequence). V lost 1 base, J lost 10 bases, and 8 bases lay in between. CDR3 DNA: TGTGCCTGGAGTGGAGGGAGGGAGCAGTTCTTC. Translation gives CAWSGGREQFF.

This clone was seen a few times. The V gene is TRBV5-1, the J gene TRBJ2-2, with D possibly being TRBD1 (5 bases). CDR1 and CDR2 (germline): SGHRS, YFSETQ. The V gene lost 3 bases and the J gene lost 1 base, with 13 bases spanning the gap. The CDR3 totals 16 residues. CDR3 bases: TGCGCCAGCAGCTGGACGACAGCAGGGAACACCGGGGAGCTGTTTTTT. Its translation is CASSWTTAGNTGELFF.

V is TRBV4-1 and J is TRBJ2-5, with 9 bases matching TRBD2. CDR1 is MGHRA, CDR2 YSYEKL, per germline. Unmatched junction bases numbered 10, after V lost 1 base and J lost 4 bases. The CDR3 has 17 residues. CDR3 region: CASSQVGRGSGGETQYF. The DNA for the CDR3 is TGCGCCAGCAGCCAAGTTGGGAGGGGTAGCGGGGGAGAGACCCAGTACTTC.

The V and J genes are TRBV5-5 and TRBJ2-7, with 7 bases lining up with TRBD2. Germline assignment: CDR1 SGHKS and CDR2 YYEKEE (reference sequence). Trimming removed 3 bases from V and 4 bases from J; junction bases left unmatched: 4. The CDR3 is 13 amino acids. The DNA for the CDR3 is TGTGCCAGCAGCTCCAGCGGGACGTACGAGCAGTACTTC. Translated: CASSSSGTYEQYF.

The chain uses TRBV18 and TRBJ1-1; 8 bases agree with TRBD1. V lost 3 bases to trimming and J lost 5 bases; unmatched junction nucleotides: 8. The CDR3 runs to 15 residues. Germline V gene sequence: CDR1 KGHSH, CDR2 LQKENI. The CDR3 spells CASSPRTGSVTEAFF. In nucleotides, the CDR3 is TGTGCCAGCTCACCCCGGACAGGGTCGGTTACTGAAGCTTTCTTT.

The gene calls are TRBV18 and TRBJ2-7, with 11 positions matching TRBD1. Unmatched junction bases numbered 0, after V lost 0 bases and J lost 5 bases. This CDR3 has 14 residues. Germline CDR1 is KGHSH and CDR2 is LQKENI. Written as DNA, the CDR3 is TGTGCCAGCTCACCACCGGGACAGGGGGACGAGCAGTACTTC. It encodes CASSPPGQGDEQYF.

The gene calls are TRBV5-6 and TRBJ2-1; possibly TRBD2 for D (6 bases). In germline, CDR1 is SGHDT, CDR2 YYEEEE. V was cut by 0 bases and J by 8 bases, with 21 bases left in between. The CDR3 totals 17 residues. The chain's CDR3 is CASSLVLLANARDEQFF. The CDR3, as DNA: TGTGCCAGCAGCTTGGTCTTACTAGCCAATGCAAGGGATGAGCAGTTCTTC. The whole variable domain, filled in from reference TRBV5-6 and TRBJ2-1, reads DAGVTQSPTHLIKTRGQQVTLRCSPKSGHDTVSWYQQALGQGPQFIFQYYEEEERQRGNFPDRFSGHQFPNYSSELNVNALLLGDSALYLCASSLVLLANARDEQFFGPGTRLTVL.

The CDR3 nucleotides are TGTGCCACCAGCAGGGACAGGGGAAGAGAGACCCAGTACTTC. It encodes CATSRDRGRETQYF. The chain combines TRBV15 with TRBJ2-5, with 9 bases matching TRBD1. This CDR3 has 14 amino acids. V shed 3 bases and J 4 bases; nucleotides not matched to a gene: 3. Per the germline V gene, CDR1 is LNHNV and CDR2 is YYDKDF (reference sequence).